This is a list of T cell receptor beta chains from one sample in a study of Ad26.COV2.S vaccination and SARS-CoV-2 variants. Only in-frame clones appear in the TCRdb table, and some are missing; sequencing was by immunoSEQ multiplex PCR. The repertoire includes 440,000 or so clones, about 90% of them detected once, and about 4.1% sits in the top ten. The sample was peripheral blood, taken in a trial of Ad26.COV2.S vaccine versus placebo. These receptors all stem from a person aged 18-65 years who received the Ad26.COV2.S COVID-19 vaccine or a placebo. CDR3s include the opening cysteine and the closing phenylalanine or tryptophan. A D gene is named only where the DNA matches it firmly. Where a row states a size, it is once, few, many or the class of an expanded clone; other rows omit it.

d_gene: -
v_gene: TRBV19
len: 14
abundance: -
j_gene: TRBJ2-2
CDR3nt: TGTGCCAGTAGTTTTCAGGGTAACACCGGGGAGCTGTTTTTT
CDR3aa: CASSFQGNTGELFF

d_gene: TRBD2
v_gene: TRBV12-3/TRBV12-4
len: 13
abundance: -
j_gene: TRBJ2-3
CDR3nt: TGTGCCAGCAGTGCAGCGGGAACGGATACGCAGTATTTT
CDR3aa: CASSAAGTDTQYF

d_gene: -
v_gene: TRBV6-2/TRBV6-3
len: 14
abundance: -
j_gene: TRBJ2-7
CDR3nt: TGTGCCAGCAGGCCTCAATGGACCCGCGGCGAGCAGTACTTC
CDR3aa: CASRPQWTRGEQYF

d_gene: -
v_gene: TRBV12-5
len: 15
abundance: -
j_gene: TRBJ2-5
CDR3nt: TGTGCTAGTGCCGGAGGAGGGGGGTCTCAAGAGACCCAGTACTTC
CDR3aa: CASAGGGGSQETQYF

d_gene: TRBD2
v_gene: TRBV28
len: 15
abundance: -
j_gene: TRBJ2-1
CDR3nt: TGTGCCAGCAGTGTAACTAGCGGGAGGGAAAATGAGCAGTTCTTC
CDR3aa: CASSVTSGRENEQFF

d_gene: TRBD2
v_gene: TRBV9
len: 15
abundance: -
j_gene: TRBJ2-7
CDR3nt: TGTGCCAGCAGCCCCACGGGACTAGCGGGAATGGGGCAGTACTTC
CDR3aa: CASSPTGLAGMGQYF

d_gene: TRBD2
v_gene: TRBV5-4
len: 16
abundance: -
j_gene: TRBJ2-1
CDR3nt: TGTGCCAGCAGCTTGCCCAGCGGGAGGGTTGACAATGAGCAGTTCTTC
CDR3aa: CASSLPSGRVDNEQFF

d_gene: -
v_gene: TRBV5-1
len: 14
abundance: many
j_gene: TRBJ2-7
CDR3nt: TGCGCCAGCAGCTTGGGGCCCAGCACCTACGAGCAGTACTTC
CDR3aa: CASSLGPSTYEQYF

d_gene: TRBD2
v_gene: TRBV28
len: 16
abundance: -
j_gene: TRBJ2-3
CDR3nt: TGTGCCAGCAGGACCGGCGGGAGGGATAACACAGATACGCAGTATTTT
CDR3aa: CASRTGGRDNTDTQYF

d_gene: -
v_gene: TRBV19
len: 15
abundance: -
j_gene: TRBJ2-3
CDR3nt: TGTGCCAGTAGTACCCCGGGACTCCTGATGGATACGCAGTATTTT
CDR3aa: CASSTPGLLMDTQYF

d_gene: -
v_gene: TRBV9
len: 16
abundance: once
j_gene: TRBJ2-3
CDR3nt: TGTGCCAGCAGCTTCGGACCTGGACAGAGCACAGATACGCAGTATTTT
CDR3aa: CASSFGPGQSTDTQYF

d_gene: -
v_gene: TRBV16
len: 13
abundance: -
j_gene: TRBJ2-7
CDR3nt: TGTGCCAGCTCAGGTCCGCTTTCCTACGAGCAGTACTTC
CDR3aa: CASSGPLSYEQYF

d_gene: -
v_gene: TRBV29-1
len: 13
abundance: once
j_gene: TRBJ2-1
CDR3nt: TGCAGCGTCTCCGGGACTCATCTCAATGAGCAGTTCTTC
CDR3aa: CSVSGTHLNEQFF

d_gene: -
v_gene: TRBV24-1
len: 16
abundance: few
j_gene: TRBJ2-1
CDR3nt: TGTGCCACCAGTGACCTCAGGAGCGAATCGTACAATGAGCAGTTCTTC
CDR3aa: CATSDLRSESYNEQFF

d_gene: TRBD1
v_gene: TRBV28
len: 13
abundance: -
j_gene: TRBJ2-7
CDR3nt: TGTGCCAGCAGCCGGGACAGGTCCTACGAGCAGTACTTC
CDR3aa: CASSRDRSYEQYF

d_gene: TRBD2
v_gene: TRBV4-3
len: 14
abundance: -
j_gene: TRBJ2-7
CDR3nt: TGCACCAGCAGCCAAACTAGCGGGGGTTACGAGCAGTACTTC
CDR3aa: CTSSQTSGGYEQYF

d_gene: TRBD1
v_gene: TRBV5-6
len: 15
abundance: -
j_gene: TRBJ2-7
CDR3nt: TGTGCCAGCAGCTGGGGGACAGGGAGCTCCTACGAGCAGTACTTC
CDR3aa: CASSWGTGSSYEQYF

d_gene: TRBD1
v_gene: TRBV7-2
len: 16
abundance: -
j_gene: TRBJ2-7
CDR3nt: TGTGCCAGCAACTCCTGGAAGGGACAGGGGGCCCACGAGCAGTACTTC
CDR3aa: CASNSWKGQGAHEQYF

d_gene: TRBD2
v_gene: TRBV4-2
len: 16
abundance: -
j_gene: TRBJ2-7
CDR3nt: TGTGCCAGCAGCCAATCGACTAGCGGGAGTATCCACGAGCAGTACTTC
CDR3aa: CASSQSTSGSIHEQYF

d_gene: -
v_gene: TRBV28
len: 12
abundance: -
j_gene: TRBJ1-1
CDR3nt: TGTGCCAGCAGTTTTCGGGCATATGAAGCTTTCTTT
CDR3aa: CASSFRAYEAFF

d_gene: -
v_gene: TRBV15
len: 14
abundance: few
j_gene: TRBJ1-3
CDR3nt: TGTGCCACCAGCAGAGATGCGGGGGGAAACACCATATATTTT
CDR3aa: CATSRDAGGNTIYF

d_gene: TRBD2
v_gene: TRBV27
len: 15
abundance: -
j_gene: TRBJ2-1
CDR3nt: TGTGCCAGCAGCTCCGGGACTAGCGGGAGCAATGAGCAGTTCTTC
CDR3aa: CASSSGTSGSNEQFF

d_gene: -
v_gene: TRBV7-2
len: 15
abundance: -
j_gene: TRBJ2-5
CDR3nt: TGTGCCAGCAGCTCCATCTACCAAAGCCAAGAGACCCAGTACTTC
CDR3aa: CASSSIYQSQETQYF

d_gene: -
v_gene: TRBV7-9
len: 11
abundance: -
j_gene: TRBJ2-1
CDR3nt: TGTGCCAGCAGCTTCTCTAATGAGCAGTTCTTC
CDR3aa: CASSFSNEQFF

d_gene: -
v_gene: TRBV20-1
len: 10
abundance: -
j_gene: TRBJ2-5
CDR3nt: TGCAGTGCTAGGCTCGAGACCCAGTACTTC
CDR3aa: CSARLETQYF

d_gene: -
v_gene: TRBV5-1
len: 13
abundance: -
j_gene: TRBJ2-7
CDR3nt: TGCGCCAGCAGCTTGGGCCTCCTCTACGAGCAGTACTTC
CDR3aa: CASSLGLLYEQYF

d_gene: TRBD1
v_gene: TRBV13
len: 14
abundance: -
j_gene: TRBJ1-3
CDR3nt: TGTGCCAGCAGCCTACAGGGGGGTTTTAACACCATATATTTT
CDR3aa: CASSLQGGFNTIYF

d_gene: -
v_gene: TRBV7-2
len: 16
abundance: -
j_gene: TRBJ1-5
CDR3nt: TGTGCCAGCAGCTTAGCGCCCGGGTGGCGCAATCAGCCCCAGCATTTT
CDR3aa: CASSLAPGWRNQPQHF

d_gene: TRBD2
v_gene: TRBV11-2
len: 16
abundance: -
j_gene: TRBJ2-1
CDR3nt: TGTGCCAGCAGACATTCCTGGGGACTAGCGTCTAATGAGCAGTTCTTC
CDR3aa: CASRHSWGLASNEQFF

d_gene: TRBD1
v_gene: TRBV29-1
len: 14
abundance: -
j_gene: TRBJ2-3
CDR3nt: TGCAGCGTTCGGGACAGGGGAGCTGGGGATACGCAGTATTTT
CDR3aa: CSVRDRGAGDTQYF

d_gene: -
v_gene: TRBV11-1
len: 14
abundance: -
j_gene: TRBJ1-1
CDR3nt: TGTGCCAGCAGCTTTGGGGGCCGGGACACTGAAGCTTTCTTT
CDR3aa: CASSFGGRDTEAFF

d_gene: -
v_gene: TRBV3-1/TRBV3-2
len: 15
abundance: -
j_gene: TRBJ2-7
CDR3nt: TGTGCCAGCAGCTCCGGGACTTCAACCTCCTACGAGCAGTACTTC
CDR3aa: CASSSGTSTSYEQYF

d_gene: TRBD1
v_gene: TRBV28
len: 13
abundance: -
j_gene: TRBJ1-1
CDR3nt: TGTGCCAGCAGCACGGGACAGGGAGTCGGAGCTTTCTTT
CDR3aa: CASSTGQGVGAFF

d_gene: -
v_gene: TRBV10-3
len: 15
abundance: -
j_gene: TRBJ1-6
CDR3nt: TGTGCCATCAGTGTAAATGGGGGCTCAGATTCACCCCTCCACTTT
CDR3aa: CAISVNGGSDSPLHF

d_gene: TRBD1
v_gene: TRBV5-4
len: 16
abundance: -
j_gene: TRBJ2-1
CDR3nt: TGTGCCAGCAGTTTGCCGGGACAGGGCTCCTACAATGAGCAGTTCTTC
CDR3aa: CASSLPGQGSYNEQFF

d_gene: -
v_gene: TRBV5-1
len: 15
abundance: -
j_gene: TRBJ2-3
CDR3nt: TGCGCCAGCAGCTTGGCTACAGAAGGAACAGATACGCAGTATTTT
CDR3aa: CASSLATEGTDTQYF

d_gene: TRBD1
v_gene: TRBV6-2/TRBV6-3
len: 20
abundance: -
j_gene: TRBJ1-5
CDR3nt: TGTGCCAGCAGTTTATCGACAGGGGGCATTATTGCCGACAAAAATCAGCCCCAGCATTTT
CDR3aa: CASSLSTGGIIADKNQPQHF

d_gene: -
v_gene: TRBV19
len: 15
abundance: -
j_gene: TRBJ1-1
CDR3nt: TGTGCCAGTAGTATAGATCGCCCCGGACCTGGGACGGCTTTCTTT
CDR3aa: CASSIDRPGPGTAFF

d_gene: -
v_gene: TRBV2
len: 13
abundance: -
j_gene: TRBJ1-5
CDR3nt: TGTGCCAGCAGATTGACAGGAAATCAGCCCCAGCATTTT
CDR3aa: CASRLTGNQPQHF

d_gene: TRBD1
v_gene: TRBV30
len: 16
abundance: -
j_gene: TRBJ2-5
CDR3nt: TGTGCCTGGAGTGTCCTGGGGCAGGGGGTACAAGAGACCCAGTACTTC
CDR3aa: CAWSVLGQGVQETQYF

d_gene: -
v_gene: TRBV2
len: 16
abundance: -
j_gene: TRBJ2-7
CDR3nt: TGTGCCAGCAACCCGGGTGGGCAGGCGAACTCCTACGAGCAGTACTTC
CDR3aa: CASNPGGQANSYEQYF

d_gene: -
v_gene: TRBV12-3/TRBV12-4
len: 13
abundance: -
j_gene: TRBJ1-1
CDR3nt: TGTGCCAGCAGTTTAGCGGCAGCCACTGAAGCTTTCTTT
CDR3aa: CASSLAAATEAFF

d_gene: TRBD2
v_gene: TRBV29-1
len: 19
abundance: -
j_gene: TRBJ2-3
CDR3nt: TGCAGCGTTCTCGCCGACAGGGGCGGCCTAGCGGGAGGGTTCAATACGCAGTATTTT
CDR3aa: CSVLADRGGLAGGFNTQYF

d_gene: TRBD1
v_gene: TRBV3-1/TRBV3-2
len: 13
abundance: -
j_gene: TRBJ1-6
CDR3nt: TGTGCCAGCAGCGATAAGACAGGGTCACCCCTCCACTTT
CDR3aa: CASSDKTGSPLHF

d_gene: -
v_gene: TRBV20-1
len: 13
abundance: -
j_gene: TRBJ2-7
CDR3nt: TGCAGTGCTAGTCCTGGGATCGCCTACGAGCAGTACTTC
CDR3aa: CSASPGIAYEQYF

d_gene: -
v_gene: TRBV7-2
len: 13
abundance: -
j_gene: TRBJ1-4
CDR3nt: TGTGCCAGCAGCTTAGACATGGATGAAAAACTGTTTTTT
CDR3aa: CASSLDMDEKLFF

d_gene: TRBD1
v_gene: TRBV18
len: 12
abundance: -
j_gene: TRBJ2-3
CDR3nt: TGTGCTACAGGGGCATTGACAGATACGCAGTATTTT
CDR3aa: CATGALTDTQYF

d_gene: TRBD1
v_gene: TRBV5-1
len: 15
abundance: -
j_gene: TRBJ1-1
CDR3nt: TGCGCCAGCAGCTTGTACACAGGGGGATCAACTGAAGCTTTCTTT
CDR3aa: CASSLYTGGSTEAFF

d_gene: TRBD2
v_gene: TRBV9
len: 15
abundance: -
j_gene: TRBJ2-1
CDR3nt: TGTGCCAGCAGCCTTAGACTAGCCCCATACAATGAGCAGTTCTTC
CDR3aa: CASSLRLAPYNEQFF

d_gene: TRBD2
v_gene: TRBV27
len: 18
abundance: -
j_gene: TRBJ2-7
CDR3nt: TGTGCCAGCAGTTTATATTTCGGGACTAGCGGGTCCCACTACGAGCAGTACTTC
CDR3aa: CASSLYFGTSGSHYEQYF

d_gene: TRBD1
v_gene: TRBV6-5
len: 16
abundance: -
j_gene: TRBJ1-2
CDR3nt: TGTGCCAGCAGTTCCGCTGGACAGGGGGCCCTCTATGGCTACACCTTC
CDR3aa: CASSSAGQGALYGYTF

d_gene: TRBD1
v_gene: TRBV27
len: 15
abundance: -
j_gene: TRBJ2-7
CDR3nt: TGTGCCAGCAGTTTATCCGGGACAGGGTCTTACGAGCAGTACTTC
CDR3aa: CASSLSGTGSYEQYF

d_gene: TRBD2
v_gene: TRBV7-2
len: 16
abundance: -
j_gene: TRBJ2-3
CDR3nt: TGTGCCAGCAGCTTAGGGCTGGCGGGAGCGGCAGATACGCAGTATTTT
CDR3aa: CASSLGLAGAADTQYF

d_gene: TRBD2
v_gene: TRBV27
len: 15
abundance: -
j_gene: TRBJ2-2
CDR3nt: TGTGCCAGCAGTCCTACTAGCGGGAGGGACGGGGAGCTGTTTTTT
CDR3aa: CASSPTSGRDGELFF

d_gene: -
v_gene: TRBV5-4
len: 13
abundance: -
j_gene: TRBJ2-5
CDR3nt: TGTGCCAGCAGCTTTGAGGTTTGGGAGACCCAGTACTTC
CDR3aa: CASSFEVWETQYF

d_gene: TRBD2
v_gene: TRBV7-2
len: 16
abundance: -
j_gene: TRBJ2-3
CDR3nt: TGTGCCAGCAGCTTAGCTGGACTAGCGAGCACAGATACGCAGTATTTT
CDR3aa: CASSLAGLASTDTQYF

d_gene: TRBD2
v_gene: TRBV15
len: 15
abundance: once
j_gene: TRBJ2-7
CDR3nt: TGTGCCACCAGCAGAGACACTAGCGGGAGGGGGGAGCAGTACTTC
CDR3aa: CATSRDTSGRGEQYF

d_gene: -
v_gene: TRBV12-3/TRBV12-4
len: 11
abundance: -
j_gene: TRBJ2-7
CDR3nt: TGTGCCACCTCAGTCACGTACGAGCAGTACTTC
CDR3aa: CATSVTYEQYF